These 17 T cell receptor beta chains were all obtained from the same sample, sequenced in a study of shared clonotypes between healthy human individuals. Using immunoSEQ multiplex PCR, the repertoire was profiled, and TCRdb retains in-frame clones only, with some absent. This table holds some 680,000 clones, about 80% found once. Source material: memory CD4+ T cells sorted from blood. The subset is: CD45RA-negative fraction. These receptors were collected from a woman aged 30 to 39 in good health.

This clone was seen a few times. The chain combines TRBV6-1 with TRBJ2-1; D gene unclear. The CDR3 has 10 amino acids. Trimming took off 3 bases at V and 7 bases at J, with 1 base between the two ends. The germline V gene encodes CDR1 MNHNS and CDR2 SASEGT. The CDR3 nucleotides read TGTGCCAGCAGTGATAATGAGCAGTTCTTC. Residues: CASSDNEQFF.

J is TRBJ2-7 and V is TRBV5-1; tentative D call: TRBD1 (6 bases). Germline V gene data show CDR1 as SGHRS and CDR2 as YFSETQ. Deletions cut 3 bases from V and 0 bases from J, with 16 bases between. The CDR3 loop spans 16 amino acids. The CDR3 region is CASSSLGLGGSYEQYF. The DNA for the CDR3 is TGCGCCAGCAGCTCCCTCGGGTTAGGGGGCTCCTACGAGCAGTACTTC.

The chain couples TRBV11-2 to TRBJ1-2; no firm D call. Trimming left V 2 bases short and J 4 bases short, with 11 bases between. This CDR3 has 14 residues. The germline CDR1 and CDR2 sequences are SGHAT and FQNNGV. CDR3 sequence reads: CASSLSKGPYGYTF. CDR3 DNA: TGTGCCAGCAGCTTAAGTAAGGGCCCCTATGGCTACACCTTC.

The V gene is TRBV9, the J gene TRBJ2-1, with 14 bases identical to TRBD2. The CDR3 is 16 residues long. Germline CDR1 and CDR2: SGDLS and YYNGEE. The trim removed 3 bases at V and 7 bases at J, leaving 6 bases unmatched. This CDR3 reads CASSAGTSGSRNEQFF. The CDR3 bases are TGTGCCAGCAGCGCCGGGACTAGCGGGAGTAGGAATGAGCAGTTCTTC.

The rearrangement joins TRBV19 to TRBJ2-1, with TRBD2 matching 8 bases. Losses at the gene ends were 4 bases for V and 2 bases for J; bases not matched to a gene: 7. CDR1 is LNHDA and CDR2 is SQIVND in the germline V gene (reference sequence). The CDR3 spans 16 residues. CDR3 sequence reads: CASSTLAGSTYNEQFF. CDR3 in DNA: TGTGCCAGTAGTACCCTAGCGGGCAGCACCTACAATGAGCAGTTCTTC.

The rearrangement uses TRBV5-1 and TRBJ2-7; 12 nucleotides match TRBD2. Unmatched junction bases numbered 8, after V lost 4 bases and J lost 6 bases. CDR3 length: 15 amino acids. CDR1 SGHRS and CDR2 YFSETQ come from the germline V gene. The CDR3 loop reads CASSPGRLAGAEQYF. CDR3 DNA sequence: TGCGCCAGCAGCCCCGGTCGACTAGCGGGAGCCGAGCAGTACTTC.

The rearrangement uses TRBV7-8 and TRBJ2-1; 7 bases fit TRBD2. Germline CDR1 reads SGHVS; CDR2 reads FQNEAQ. The CDR3 is made up of 15 amino acids. V shed 4 bases, J shed 2 bases, and the junction held 5 bases outside the gene matches. The CDR3 nucleotides read TGTGCCAGCAGCTCAAGACTAGCCCCCTACAATGAGCAGTTCTTC. Protein sequence: CASSSRLAPYNEQFF. The full variable domain, completed using reference TRBV7-8 and TRBJ2-1, is GAGVSQSPRYKVAKRGQDVALRCDPISGHVSLFWYQQALGQGPEFLTYFQNEAQLDKSGLPSDRFFAERPEGSVSTLKIQRTQQEDSAVYLCASSSRLAPYNEQFFGPGTRLTVL.

This clone was seen a handful of times. CDR3 in amino acids: CASSPPTPNVHTEAFF. Written as DNA, the CDR3 is TGTGCCAGCTCACCACCGACACCCAATGTGCACACTGAAGCTTTCTTT. This chain connects TRBV18 to TRBJ1-1; D uncertain. The CDR3 covers 16 residues. Germline values: CDR1 KGHSH, CDR2 LQKENI. Trimming removed 0 bases from V and 3 bases from J, with 14 bases in between. Full variable domain (missing parts from reference TRBV18 and TRBJ1-1): NAGVMQNPRHLVRRRGQEARLRCSPMKGHSHVYWYRQLPEEGLKFMVYLQKENIIDESGMPKERFSAEFPKEGPSILRIQQVVRGDSAAYFCASSPPTPNVHTEAFFGQGTRLTVV.

V usage is TRBV5-1 and J usage is TRBJ2-1; tentatively, D is TRBD1 (6 bases). V was clipped by 4 bases and J by 0 bases, with 11 bases between them. The CDR3 has 15 residues. Germline V gene data show CDR1 as SGHRS and CDR2 as YFSETQ. The CDR3 DNA sequence: TGCGCCAGCAGCACCGGACAGAGCTCCTACAATGAGCAGTTCTTC. This sequence encodes CASSTGQSSYNEQFF.

The rearrangement uses TRBV27 and TRBJ2-1, with D possibly TRBD2 on 6 matching bases. V lost 5 bases, J lost 6 bases, and 14 bases lay in between. CDR1 is MNHEY, CDR2 SMNVEV, per germline (reference sequence). This CDR3 comprises 14 residues. Here the CDR3 reads CASSIGTAANEQFF. In DNA form, the CDR3 reads TGTGCCAGCAGTATAGGGACTGCCGCCAATGAGCAGTTCTTC.

This clone was picked up one time. The rearrangement joins TRBV23-1 to TRBJ2-2; D is ambiguous. Being an ORF, TRBV23-1 has a function that is uncertain. The germline V and J ends were trimmed by 8 bases and 5 bases, with 12 bases remaining between them. The CDR3 is 13 amino acids. CDR3 sequence (DNA): TGCGCCAGCTCTACCGACCCAACCGGGGAGCTGTTTTTT. Translation gives CASSTDPTGELFF.

The V call is TRBV28, the J call TRBJ1-2; no firm D call. This CDR3 contains 12 residues. V shed 6 bases and J shed 4 bases, with 9 bases lying between them. The germline gives CDR1 MDHEN, CDR2 SYDVKM. The CDR3 bases are TGTGCCAGCAGGAACGAAGGCTATGGCTACACCTTC. This translates into CASRNEGYGYTF.

The count of this clone is one. The rearrangement joins TRBV28 to TRBJ2-6; D is unclear. Germline CDR1 reads MDHEN; CDR2 reads SYDVKM. V lost 4 bases to trimming and J lost 3 bases, with 4 bases between them. This CDR3 region has 13 residues. The CDR3 region has the DNA TGTGCCAGCAGTTCCATTGGGGCCAACGTCCTGACTTTC. Encoded protein: CASSSIGANVLTF.

The chain recombines TRBV5-4 with TRBJ2-5; TRBD1 matches 8 bases. Per the germline V gene, CDR1 is SGHNT and CDR2 is YYREEE (reference sequence). The ends lost 9 bases at V and 9 bases at J; junction bases unmatched: 10. The CDR3 covers 12 residues. CDR3 residues: CATGQDLSAQYF. The CDR3 bases are TGTGCCACGGGACAGGACCTTTCGGCCCAGTACTTC.

V gene TRBV5-1 combines with J gene TRBJ2-3; the D gene is possibly TRBD2 (6 bases). The CDR3 contains 17 residues. CDR1 and CDR2 from the germline V gene are SGHRS and YFSETQ. V was pared by 4 bases and J by 0 bases, with 18 bases between. The CDR3 reads CASSRAGDSASTDTQYF. DNA for the CDR3: TGCGCCAGCAGCCGGGCCGGGGACTCTGCTAGCACAGATACGCAGTATTTT.

The chain joins TRBV9 to TRBJ2-6, with 12 positions matching TRBD2. The CDR3 is 18 residues long. V was clipped by 4 bases and J by 0 bases; unmatched bases: 5. The germline V gene has CDR1 SGDLS and CDR2 YYNGEE. CDR3 sequence: CASSPGLAGSSGANVLTF. CDR3 nucleotides: TGTGCCAGCAGCCCAGGACTAGCGGGAAGCTCTGGGGCCAACGTCCTGACTTTC.

This clone was recorded a few times. The gene calls are TRBV28 and TRBJ1-2; D gene uncertain. V shed 1 base and J shed 0 bases, with 6 bases lying between them. The CDR3 is 14 residues long. Germline V CDR1 and CDR2: MDHEN, SYDVKM. The CDR3 protein is CASSLSQSNYGYTF. CDR3 DNA: TGTGCCAGCAGTTTATCACAGTCTAACTATGGCTACACCTTC.